The rows below give T cell receptor beta chains drawn from one sample of a study of T cell responses to AZD1222 COVID-19 vaccine. Clones were sequenced by immunoSEQ multiplex PCR, and TCRdb holds only the in-frame ones, with some missing. Of some 96,000 clones listed, approximately 87% are singletons. The sample was peripheral blood, taken on day 0 of MenACWY control vaccination. These receptors were taken from an adult in good health. The CDR3 runs from the conserved cysteine through the conserved F or W. Fields, in order: V gene, D gene, clone size, J gene, CDR3 DNA, CDR3 protein. D genes are given only for firm matches. Size is omitted from some rows. Given values are once, few, many or a class for expanded clones.

TRBV5-1,TRBD2,.,TRBJ2-3,TGCGCCAGCAGCTCAGGGACTAGCGGGGGTAGGCAGTATTTT,CASSSGTSGGRQYF
TRBV11-3,TRBD1,once,TRBJ2-1,TGTGCCAGCAGCTTACGAGGGACAGGGCGTCTAAGCAAGGACAATGAGCAGTTCTTC,CASSLRGTGRLSKDNEQFF
TRBV28,.,.,TRBJ1-2,TGTGCCAGCAGTTTAGGGCCAGAGTTAGGTGGCTACACCTTC,CASSLGPELGGYTF
TRBV29-1,.,.,TRBJ2-1,TGCAGCGTTGAAGGGAGCGGCTCCTACAATGAGCAGTTCTTC,CSVEGSGSYNEQFF
TRBV2,TRBD2,.,TRBJ2-3,TGTGCCAGCAGTGCGGCTAGCGGAGGCACAGATACGCAGTATTTT,CASSAASGGTDTQYF
TRBV7-9,.,.,TRBJ1-4,TGTGCCAGCAGCTTAGGGGTGGATAATGAAAAACTGTTTTTT,CASSLGVDNEKLFF
TRBV28,.,.,TRBJ2-2,TGTGCCAGCAGATCAGTGGTCGGGGGTAATCGGAACACCGGGGAGCTGTTTTTT,CASRSVVGGNRNTGELFF
TRBV19,.,.,TRBJ1-5,TGTGCCAGTAGTCAAGAGGCGGGCAATCAGCCCCAGCATTTT,CASSQEAGNQPQHF
TRBV6-5,.,.,TRBJ1-1,TGTGCCAGCAGTTACTCTTACAGGGTGGACACTGAAGCTTTCTTT,CASSYSYRVDTEAFF
TRBV6-2/TRBV6-3,TRBD1,.,TRBJ2-2,TGTGCCAGCAGTCGAGGGACAGGCTATGACACCGGGGAGCTGTTTTTT,CASSRGTGYDTGELFF
TRBV9,.,.,TRBJ1-1,TGTGCCAGCAGCGTCCAGGGGAAAGGCACTGAAGCTTTCTTT,CASSVQGKGTEAFF
TRBV6-6,.,.,TRBJ1-1,TGTGCCAGCAGTTTCCCAAGGGCGAACACTGAAGCTTTCTTT,CASSFPRANTEAFF
TRBV7-2,.,.,TRBJ1-2,TGTGCCAGCAGCTTAGAGTATAACTATGGCTACACCTTC,CASSLEYNYGYTF
TRBV7-2,.,.,TRBJ2-7,TGTGCCAGCAGCTTAGCAGGGACTGCTGAAGAGCAGTACTTC,CASSLAGTAEEQYF
TRBV18,TRBD2,.,TRBJ2-3,TGTGCCAGCTCACCGCGGGCGGGAGTGAGGACAGATACGCAGTATTTT,CASSPRAGVRTDTQYF
TRBV7-9,.,.,TRBJ1-6,TGTGCCAGCAGCCCTAGCTCCTATAATTCACCCCTCCACTTT,CASSPSSYNSPLHF
TRBV9,TRBD1,.,TRBJ1-2,TGTGCCAGCAGCCTTCTTGGGACAGGGGCCTATGGCTACACCTTC,CASSLLGTGAYGYTF
TRBV5-1,TRBD1,once,TRBJ2-7,TGCGCCAGCAGCTCCCGACAGGGGGCATCGTACGAGCAGTACTTC,CASSSRQGASYEQYF
TRBV10-3,TRBD2,.,TRBJ2-7,TGTGCCATCAGTGCTCTAGCGGGAGGGCCGGGCGAGCAGTACTTC,CAISALAGGPGEQYF
TRBV24-1,TRBD1,.,TRBJ1-4,TGTGCCACCAGTGATCACAGGGGAACTAATGAAAAACTGTTTTTT,CATSDHRGTNEKLFF
TRBV28,TRBD1,.,TRBJ1-2,TGTGCCAGTGCGGGACAGTTTTATGGCTACACCTTC,CASAGQFYGYTF
TRBV6-5,.,once,TRBJ2-3,TGTGCCAGCAGTAGCGACGGAGATACGCAGTATTTT,CASSSDGDTQYF
TRBV28,.,.,TRBJ2-4,TGTGCCAGCAGTTTTATCTATGCCAAAAACATTCAGTACTTC,CASSFIYAKNIQYF
TRBV5-4,TRBD1,.,TRBJ2-5,TGTGCCAGCAGCTTACAGGGGGCGGGGGAGACCCAGTACTTC,CASSLQGAGETQYF
TRBV2,.,.,TRBJ2-6,TGTGCCAGCAGTGAAGGGGGATACCTGACTTCTGGGGCCAACGTCCTGACTTTC,CASSEGGYLTSGANVLTF
TRBV18,.,once,TRBJ1-4,TGTGCCAGCTCACCCCCCCCCGAGGCTGAAAAACTGTTTTTT,CASSPPPEAEKLFF
TRBV30,.,.,TRBJ1-2,TGTGCCTGGAGTGTAACCCGGGTCACGATCTATGGCTACACCTTC,CAWSVTRVTIYGYTF
TRBV7-3,.,.,TRBJ2-2,TGTGCCAGCAGCTTAGCTCAGGGGAGCAGCACCGGGGAGCTGTTTTTT,CASSLAQGSSTGELFF
TRBV6-5,TRBD1,.,TRBJ1-2,TGTGCCAGCAGTTTCTCCAGGGACAGGGTCGAGGGCTACACCTTC,CASSFSRDRVEGYTF
TRBV2,.,.,TRBJ1-1,TGTGCCAGCAGTGACGCGACAGTGCGAAACACTGAAGCTTTCTTT,CASSDATVRNTEAFF
TRBV18,.,.,TRBJ1-4,TGTGCCAGCTCACTTAGTGACGGTGCAACTAATGAAAAACTGTTTTTT,CASSLSDGATNEKLFF
TRBV3-1/TRBV3-2,.,.,TRBJ1-2,TGTGCCAGCAGCCAAGATTCAGTTAACTATGGCTACACCTTC,CASSQDSVNYGYTF
TRBV2,.,.,TRBJ1-4,TGTGCCAGCAGTGAAAAGACAGGCCACTACGAAAAACTGTTTTTT,CASSEKTGHYEKLFF
TRBV5-4,.,.,TRBJ1-1,TGTGCCAGCAGCTTGGTCCCGGATTCCACTGAAGCTTTCTTT,CASSLVPDSTEAFF
TRBV30,TRBD1,.,TRBJ2-2,TGTGCCTGGAGTGTACTGGGACAGGGGGGCAGGGAGCTGTTTTTT,CAWSVLGQGGRELFF
TRBV19,.,.,TRBJ1-2,TGTGCCAGTAGCCTCCTCTGGGGGGGGACTCTTAGGGGCTACACCTTC,CASSLLWGGTLRGYTF
TRBV28,.,.,TRBJ1-2,TGTGCCAGCAGCGACCTGAACTATGGCTACACCTTC,CASSDLNYGYTF
TRBV6-4,.,.,TRBJ2-3,TGTGCCAGCAGTCCGGGACGCCCATATGATACGCAGTATTTT,CASSPGRPYDTQYF
TRBV30,.,once,TRBJ2-3,TGTGCCTGGAGTCCGAACTACAGGACCGGGGCGCAGTATTTT,CAWSPNYRTGAQYF
TRBV12-3/TRBV12-4,.,.,TRBJ1-6,TGTGCCAGCAGGTCTTATCGGGATTCACCCCTCCACTTT,CASRSYRDSPLHF
TRBV6-1,.,.,TRBJ1-1,TGTGCCAGCAGTGAAAATCATTCCAGGACAGCTTTCTTT,CASSENHSRTAFF
TRBV5-1,TRBD2,.,TRBJ2-3,TGCGCCAGCAGCTTGGGTCTAGCGGGAGATACGCAGTATTTT,CASSLGLAGDTQYF
TRBV7-6,TRBD2,.,TRBJ2-1,TGTGCCAGCAGCTTTGCCCCAGCGGGGGCGTCCTACAATGAGCAGTTCTTC,CASSFAPAGASYNEQFF